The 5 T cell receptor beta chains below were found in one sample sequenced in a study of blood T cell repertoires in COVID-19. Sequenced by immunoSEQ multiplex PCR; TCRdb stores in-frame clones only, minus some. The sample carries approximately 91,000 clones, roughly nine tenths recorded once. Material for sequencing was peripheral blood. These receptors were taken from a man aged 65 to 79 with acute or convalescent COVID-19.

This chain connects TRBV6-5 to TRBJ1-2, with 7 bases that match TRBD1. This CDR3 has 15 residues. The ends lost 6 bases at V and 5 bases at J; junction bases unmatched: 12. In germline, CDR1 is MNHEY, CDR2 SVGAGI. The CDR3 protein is CASRVPDRARYGYTF. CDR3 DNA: TGTGCCAGCAGGGTCCCAGACAGGGCCCGGTATGGCTACACCTTC.

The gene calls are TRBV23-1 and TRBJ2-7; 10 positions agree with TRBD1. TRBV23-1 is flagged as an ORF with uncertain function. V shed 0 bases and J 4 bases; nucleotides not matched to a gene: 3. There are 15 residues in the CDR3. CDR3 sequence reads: CASSQSRTGGYEQYF. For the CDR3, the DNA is TGCGCCAGCAGTCAATCTAGGACAGGGGGTTACGAGCAGTACTTC.

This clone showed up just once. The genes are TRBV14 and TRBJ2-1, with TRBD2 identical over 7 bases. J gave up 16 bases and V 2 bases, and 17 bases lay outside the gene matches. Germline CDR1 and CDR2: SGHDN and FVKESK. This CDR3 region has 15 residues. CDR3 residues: CASSQQLRRGSFLFF. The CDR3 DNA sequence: TGTGCCAGCAGCCAACAGCTCAGGCGGGGGTCGTTCCTTTTCTTC.

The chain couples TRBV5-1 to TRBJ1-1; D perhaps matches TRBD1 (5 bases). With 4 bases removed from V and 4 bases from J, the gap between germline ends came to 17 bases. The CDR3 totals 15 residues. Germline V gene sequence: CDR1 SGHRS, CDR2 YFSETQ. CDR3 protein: CASSPNGVRGTEAFF. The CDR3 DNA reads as TGCGCCAGCAGCCCGAACGGAGTTAGGGGCACTGAAGCTTTCTTT. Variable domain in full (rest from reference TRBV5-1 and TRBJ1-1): KAGVTQTPRYLIKTRGQQVTLSCSPISGHRSVSWYQQTPGQGLQFLFEYFSETQRNKGNFPGRFSGRQFSNSRSEMNVSTLELGDSALYLCASSPNGVRGTEAFFGQGTRLTVV.

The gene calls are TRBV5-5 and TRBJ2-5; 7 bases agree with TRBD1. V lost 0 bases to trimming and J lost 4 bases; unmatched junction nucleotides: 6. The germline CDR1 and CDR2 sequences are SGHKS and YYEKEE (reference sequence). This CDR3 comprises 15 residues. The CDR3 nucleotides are TGTGCCAGCAGCTTGGACAGGGGTAAATTAGAGACCCAGTACTTC. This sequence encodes CASSLDRGKLETQYF.